This T cell receptor beta chain comes out of a study of identical twins. The study's findings and limits: A partial confounding effect on zero-insertion analyses could come from invariant MAIT and iNKT cells. Low generation probability was overrepresented in out-of-frame alpha sequences shared by twins.

This CDR3 region has 12 residues. Deletions cut 5 bases from V and 5 bases from J, with 9 bases between. The germline V gene encodes CDR1 SGHAT and CDR2 FQNNGV. Template switching supplied a universal primer site; unique molecular identifiers were carried on the cDNA. TCRdb re-analysed the 5' RACE reads in MiXCR, keeping a single row per CDR3 protein. The sample consists of 550,000 to 700,000 distinct CDR3 sequences, around 9.6% of them appearing once. To note about this clonotype: Its target is unknown.

This sample also appeared in a second study, on yellow fever vaccine responses in identical twins.

The receptor comes from a woman between 18 and 30 years old in good health. The chain is built from TRBV11-2 and TRBJ2-5; no reliable D call. The specimen sequenced was PBMCs. The CDR3 here is CASSDYVETQYF. CDR3 nucleotides: TGTGCCAGCAGCGATTATGTCGAGACCCAGTACTTC.